The next 10 T cell receptor beta chains were all read from a single sample in a study (dated by TCRdb to 2015 to 2017). To prepare the library, 5' RACE was applied. Instrument on record: Illumina MiSeq. The public sequencing data were trimmed at Q25 with fastp and processed into clonotypes with MiXCR by TCRdb, which kept only in-frame beta chains. For every CDR3 protein sequence, its rows merge into one entry that carries the most common genes and DNA. This sample gives about 50,000 distinct CDR3 sequences in total; 28% of them show up just once. The top ten constitute around 1.9% of the sample. Source material: naive CD4+ T cells sorted from blood. Read against the paper, the sample's cell subset or site label means: naive CD4+ T cells, CD4+CD45RA+CD25-. The receptor set was obtained from a female donor with breast cancer.

This chain connects TRBV20-1 to TRBJ2-3; 10 nucleotides agree with TRBD2. Unmatched junction bases numbered 4, after V lost 3 bases and J lost 4 bases. Germline V gives CDR1 DFQATT, CDR2 SNEGSKA (reference sequence). The CDR3 extends over 14 amino acids. The CDR3 reads CSARPSGSADTQYF. The CDR3 DNA follows: TGCAGTGCTAGGCCTAGCGGGAGCGCAGATACGCAGTATTTT.

This clonotype has only a few counts. The V gene is TRBV20-1, the J gene TRBJ2-3; D gene ambiguous. This CDR3 region has 13 residues. V lost 3 bases, J lost 3 bases, and 10 bases lay in between. Germline CDR1 reads DFQATT; CDR2 reads SNEGSKA (reference sequence). DNA of the CDR3: TGCAGTGCTAGCGGGTTCACGACAGATACGCAGTATTTT. Encoded protein: CSASGFTTDTQYF.

In this sample, this clonotype turned up a few times. The chain links TRBV27 to TRBJ1-1; 9 bases are shared with TRBD1. V trimming: 6 bases; J trimming: 11 bases; junction bases outside the gene matches: 10. Germline V gene data show CDR1 as MNHEY and CDR2 as SMNVEV (reference sequence). The CDR3 covers 13 residues. The CDR3 is CASRPTGGPRAFF. The CDR3, as DNA: TGTGCCAGCAGACCTACAGGGGGCCCGCGGGCTTTCTTT.

Comment on this clonotype: A much larger clonotype is one base distant, so this may be a read error. The rearrangement links TRBV29-1 to TRBJ2-7, with a tentative D call TRBD1 (6 bases). The CDR3 is 13 residues long. Between the trimmed V and J ends, which lost 2 bases and 9 bases, there was a span of 17 bases. Germline values: CDR1 SQVTM, CDR2 ANQGSEA. Here the CDR3 reads CSVETQGEGGQYF. The CDR3 DNA follows: TGCAGCGTTGAAACCCAGGGAGAAGGGGGGCAGTACTTC.

V and J are TRBV5-1 and TRBJ2-5; D gene unclear. In germline, CDR1 is SGHRS, CDR2 YFSETQ. The CDR3 consists of 11 residues. V gave up 7 bases and J gave up 4 bases, with 8 bases separating them. CDR3 DNA sequence: TGCGCCAGCCAGTTAGGAGAGACCCAGTACTTC. Translating gives CASQLGETQYF. The full variable domain, its missing parts supplied by reference TRBV5-1 and TRBJ2-5, is KAGVTQTPRYLIKTRGQQVTLSCSPISGHRSVSWYQQTPGQGLQFLFEYFSETQRNKGNFPGRFSGRQFSNSRSEMNVSTLELGDSALYLCASQLGETQYFGPGTRLLVL.

This clonotype was picked up many times. V and J are TRBV15 and TRBJ1-1, with D perhaps TRBD1 (6 bases). Trimming stripped 0 bases from V and 1 base from J, with 9 bases between. The CDR3 has 15 amino acids. The germline V gene encodes CDR1 LNHNV and CDR2 YYDKDF (reference sequence). The CDR3 protein is CATSRDWGPNTEAFF. The CDR3 DNA sequence: TGTGCCACCAGCAGAGATTGGGGGCCGAACACTGAAGCTTTCTTT.

This clonotype has a handful of counts. The chain uses TRBV20-1 and TRBJ2-1, with D unresolved. V shed 3 bases and J shed 6 bases, with 15 bases lying between them. The length of the CDR3 is 14 residues. CDR1 DFQATT and CDR2 SNEGSKA come from the germline V gene (reference sequence). The CDR3 nucleotides are TGCAGTGCTAGTCTACCGGGCCTAGTCAATGAGCAGTTCTTC. It encodes CSASLPGLVNEQFF.

The genes are TRBV2 and TRBJ1-2; 10 nucleotides align to TRBD1. The CDR3 loop spans 15 amino acids. The germline V gene encodes CDR1 SNHLY and CDR2 FYNNEI. Trimming at V came to 6 bases and at J to 5 bases, leaving 9 bases not matched to a gene. The CDR3 DNA reads as TGTGCCAGCAGGGGACAGGGGCGACGGAGTTATGGCTACACCTTC. It yields the protein CASRGQGRRSYGYTF. Supplemented by reference TRBV2 and TRBJ1-2, the full variable domain reads EPEVTQTPSHQVTQMGQEVILRCVPISNHLYFYWYRQILGQKVEFLVSFYNNEISEKSEIFDDQFSVERPDGSNFTLKIRSTKLEDSAMYFCASRGQGRRSYGYTFGSGTRLTVV.

The V call is TRBV9, the J call TRBJ1-2, with TRBD1 as a possible D gene (6 bases). This CDR3 has 19 residues. V lost 3 bases, J lost 5 bases, and 29 bases lay in between. Per germline, CDR1 SGDLS and CDR2 YYNGEE. Here the CDR3 DNA reads TGTGCCAGCAGCGACGCACCGACCCCCGGAGGACAGCCCCGGTATGGCTACACCTTC. Its protein product is CASSDAPTPGGQPRYGYTF.

In its sample, this clonotype was seen a few times. A junction end diverges from the germline sequence, so it may reflect a read error. This chain links TRBV24-1 with TRBJ2-2; 7 bases fit TRBD2. Germline CDR1 is KGHDR and CDR2 is SFDVKD. The CDR3 has 16 amino acids. CDR3 sequence (DNA): TGTGCCACCGGTGATACGGGAGGAAAAAAGACCGGGGAGCTGTTTTTT. Its translation is CATGDTGGKKTGELFF.